The T cell receptor (beta chain) described here comes from a study of blood T cell repertoires in COVID-19. About the study: In each case, the material was cDNA or gDNA derived from T cells, B-cell-depleted T cells, or PBMCs.

The CDR3 is 18 residues long. The J segment lost 0 bases and the V segment lost 1 base, leaving 5 bases of the junction unmatched. Germline loops: CDR1 SGHRS, CDR2 YFSETQ. Authors' processing steps: From reference gene primer amplification, estimates of nucleated cell counts were derived. Profiling relied on immunoSEQ multiplex PCR, and the TCRdb table lists in-frame clones only, not all of them. Clonal size and the V and J genes are those of that table, whereas D and trimming came from the DNA. The table records 180,000 or so clones, approximately 84% of them present only once. Sequencing was performed on peripheral blood. The rearrangement joins TRBV5-1 to TRBJ2-2; 11 bases are shared with TRBD2. The source of this sequence is a human donor with acute or convalescent COVID-19. The donor label of this sample is uncertain. The CDR3 region has the DNA TGCGCCAGCAGCTTGATGCTAGCGGGGGGTTCGAACACCGGGGAGCTGTTTTTT. Translation gives CASSLMLAGGSNTGELFF.